The 15 T cell receptor beta chains below all came from one sample that was sequenced in a study of regulatory T cells in long-lasting Graves disease (TCRdb year 2021). This specimen's time point label, interpreted: newly diagnosed GD, antithyroid drugs for less than 3 months. RNA was extracted from PBMCs in TRIzol for both TCR sequencing and RNA sequencing. Receptor amplification or capture employed multiplex PCR. TCRdb shows the sequencer as Illumina HiSeq 4000. CDR3 regions were amplified by Arm-PCR with iRepertoire HTBI primers to construct TCR beta libraries. TCRdb reanalyzed the raw reads on its own, using fastp at Q25 for trimming and MiXCR for clone calling, and kept in-frame beta chains. CDR3 protein duplicates are merged, each entry listing the most common genes and DNA. Counted in this sample were more than 400,000 distinct CDR3 sequences; about 17% of them appeared once. About 10% of the sample is held by the ten biggest clonotypes.

These same records also appear under a second study, on T cells in Graves' hyperthyroidism and ophthalmopathy.

This specimen was peripheral blood mononuclear cells (PBMCs), taken at new diagnosis, from a patient treated with antithyroid drugs. Every receptor here comes from a woman in her 30s with Graves disease. Donor details come from another sample of the same person, matched by shared clones.

There are many counts of this clonotype. This CDR3 reads CASSARRGAYTEAFF. The CDR3, as DNA: TGTGCCAGCAGTGCGAGGAGGGGCGCTTACACTGAAGCTTTCTTT. V is TRBV7-6 and J is TRBJ1-1; possibly TRBD1 for D (5 bases). The CDR3 runs 15 residues. Germline assignment: CDR1 SGHVS and CDR2 FNYEAQ. With 6 bases removed from V and 3 bases from J, the gap between germline ends came to 17 bases.

Many counts were recorded for this clonotype. The gene calls are TRBV30 and TRBJ2-7; TRBD1 matches 8 bases. This CDR3 contains 12 residues. The junction had 4 bases not matched to a gene; V was cut back by 5 bases and J by 4 bases. Germline CDR1 GTSNPN, CDR2 SVGIG (reference sequence). CDR3 in DNA: TGTGCCTGGGAACGGGACAGGTACGAGCAGTACTTC. Encoded protein: CAWERDRYEQYF.

This clonotype was counted ten times or more. The chain is built from TRBV12-3 or TRBV12-4 and TRBJ1-1; D gene uncertain. The length of the CDR3 is 14 residues. The V gene lost 3 bases and the J gene lost 1 base, with 9 bases spanning the gap. CDR3 DNA: TGTGCCAGCAGTTTCGGGATGGCGAACACTGAAGCTTTCTTT. This translates into CASSFGMANTEAFF.

The chain uses TRBV4-3 and TRBJ2-6, with 7 bases identical to TRBD1. V was clipped by 2 bases and J by 1 base; unmatched bases: 14. Per the germline V gene, CDR1 is LGHNA and CDR2 is YSLEER. This CDR3 has 20 amino acids. As DNA, the CDR3 is TGCGCCAGCAGCCAACGAATGACAGGGCAGTCGATATCTGGGGCCAACGTCCTGACTTTC. It specifies CASSQRMTGQSISGANVLTF.

This clonotype appeared many times. The CDR3 nucleotides read TGTGCCAGCAGACCCATGACAGGGTGGACTGGCTACACCTTC. Its protein is CASRPMTGWTGYTF. The chain uses TRBV27 and TRBJ1-2, with 7 positions matching TRBD1. Germline V gene lookup returns CDR1 MNHEY and CDR2 SMNVEV (reference sequence). The CDR3 runs to 14 residues. V gave up 6 bases and J gave up 7 bases; unmatched junction bases: 11.

This chain links TRBV28 with TRBJ1-1, with 12 positions matching TRBD1. Germline CDR1 MDHEN, CDR2 SYDVKM. Losses at the gene ends were 5 bases for V and 0 bases for J; bases not matched to a gene: 4. This CDR3 is 16 amino acids long. The CDR3 DNA follows: TGTGCCAGCAGTCCCGGGACAGGGGGCCTGAACACTGAAGCTTTCTTT. The encoded protein is CASSPGTGGLNTEAFF.

This clonotype showed up many times. The rearrangement links TRBV19 to TRBJ2-2; TRBD2 matches at 7 bases. CDR1 LNHDA and CDR2 SQIVND come from the germline V gene (reference sequence). This CDR3 contains 16 residues. V lost 5 bases, J lost 0 bases, and 6 bases stayed unmatched. The CDR3 sequence: CASSPESGANTGELFF. The CDR3, as DNA: TGTGCCAGTAGTCCCGAAAGCGGGGCGAACACCGGGGAGCTGTTTTTT.

In this sample, this clonotype turned up many times. V is TRBV11-2 and J is TRBJ2-7; TRBD2 might be the D (9 bases). V lost 5 bases and J 12 bases, leaving 32 bases between the germline ends. CDR3 length: 17 residues. Germline V CDR1 and CDR2: SGHAT, FQNNGV. The CDR3 bases are TGTGCCAGCAGCCTAGGGGCAGGGGGCAGTAGCGGGAGAATACGGTACTTC. Protein: CASSLGAGGSSGRIRYF.

This chain connects TRBV20-1 to TRBJ1-1, with D maybe TRBD1 (6 bases). The CDR3 spans 11 residues. V was trimmed by 5 bases and J by 10 bases, leaving 14 bases between them. Germline CDR1 reads DFQATT; CDR2 reads SNEGSKA (reference sequence). CDR3 in DNA: TGCAGTGCTTACGGGACATCGGGAGCTTTCTTT. Its protein product is CSAYGTSGAFF.

The CDR3 here is CASIDRGNYEQYF. In nucleotides, the CDR3 is TGTGCCAGCATTGACAGGGGAAACTACGAGCAGTACTTC. This chain links TRBV6-1 with TRBJ2-7; 8 bases agree with TRBD1. Germline V gene lookup returns CDR1 MNHNS and CDR2 SASEGT. The CDR3 contains 13 residues. Trimming at V came to 7 bases and at J to 3 bases, leaving 5 bases not matched to a gene.

Comment on this clonotype: This may come from a read error, since a much larger clone is one base off. The chain recombines TRBV20-1 with TRBJ2-5, with D perhaps TRBD2 (6 bases). The CDR3 runs to 18 residues. V lost 3 bases and J 1 base, leaving 24 bases between the germline ends. Germline V gene lookup returns CDR1 DFQATT and CDR2 SNEGSKA (reference sequence). This chain's CDR3 is CSASSPTSAGTFQETQYF. In nucleotides, the CDR3 is TGCAGTGCTAGCTCCCCCACCTCAGCGGGTACCTTCCAAGAGACCCAGTACTTC.

At least ten counts were recorded for this clonotype. The rearrangement joins TRBV9 to TRBJ1-5, with D possibly being TRBD1 (5 bases). Trimming cost V 2 bases and J 0 bases, with 6 bases left between them. Germline values: CDR1 SGDLS, CDR2 YYNGEE. This CDR3 comprises 14 residues. The CDR3 is CASSVGGSNQPQHF. CDR3 in DNA: TGTGCCAGCAGCGTCGGGGGTAGCAATCAGCCCCAGCATTTT.

This clonotype was seen repeatedly, ten times or more. The chain has TRBV7-8 and TRBJ1-5; no definite D call. The V gene lost 1 base and the J gene lost 2 bases, with 15 bases spanning the gap. This CDR3 region has 17 residues. CDR1 is SGHVS, CDR2 FQNEAQ, per germline. Here the CDR3 DNA reads TGTGCCAGCAGCTTAGGTCCGGGCCTTCGGCGCAATCAGCCCCAGCATTTT. This codes for CASSLGPGLRRNQPQHF.

This clonotype has ten or more counts. Germline and junction disagree at one end, which may indicate a read error. This chain connects TRBV5-1 to TRBJ2-7, with 7 bases matching TRBD2. The CDR3 is made up of 15 amino acids. Germline values: CDR1 SGHRS, CDR2 YFSETQ. CDR3 bases: TGTGCCAGCAGTTCTGCTAGCGGCAGCTCCTACGAGCAGTACTTC. Translating gives CASSSASGSSYEQYF.

The sample holds many counts of this clonotype. The V call is TRBV2, the J call TRBJ1-5, with D tentatively TRBD1 (5 bases). The CDR3 length is 14 residues. CDR1 is SNHLY, CDR2 FYNNEI, per germline. V was cut by 6 bases and J by 9 bases, with 18 bases left in between. CDR3 amino acids: CASRSTALRGPQHF. In nucleotides, the CDR3 is TGTGCCAGCAGATCGACAGCGCTCAGAGGGCCCCAGCATTTT.